Following are 28 T cell receptor beta chains from one sample sequenced in a study of T cells after yellow fever vaccination. TCRdb passed the 5' RACE reads through MiXCR, listing each CDR3 protein once. Of roughly 500,000 distinct CDR3 sequences listed, roughly 21% were seen once; the top ten hold roughly an eighth. The sample here was PBMCs, taken 15 days after the yellow fever booster vaccination. Receptors originate from a man in his thirties or forties who received the YFV17D yellow fever vaccine.

The sample holds a few counts of this clonotype. The gene calls are TRBV5-1 and TRBJ1-2; 8 nucleotides agree with TRBD1. The germline CDR1 and CDR2 sequences are SGHRS and YFSETQ. V was clipped by 4 bases and J by 4 bases; unmatched bases: 12. The CDR3 is made up of 16 amino acids. CDR3 loop: CASSPGQGRIGYGYTF. In nucleotides, the CDR3 is TGCGCCAGCAGCCCCGGACAGGGTCGGATTGGCTATGGCTACACCTTC.

This clonotype appeared a few times. CDR3 in amino acids: CAISDEGRLYEQYF. CDR3 DNA: TGTGCCATCAGTGATGAGGGGCGCCTATACGAGCAGTACTTC. V gene TRBV10-3 combines with J gene TRBJ2-7; tentatively, D is TRBD1 or TRBD2 (5 bases each). V lost 3 bases and J lost 4, with 13 bases in between. Germline CDR1 ENHRY, CDR2 SYGVKD. The CDR3 extends over 14 amino acids.

The V and J genes are TRBV7-2 and TRBJ2-1, with D unclear. Per the germline V gene, CDR1 is SGHTA and CDR2 is FQGNSA. This CDR3 spans 15 amino acids. V lost 3 bases to trimming and J lost 0 bases, with 9 bases between them. The CDR3 loop is CASSFHWSSYNEQFF. The CDR3 DNA reads TGTGCCAGCAGCTTCCACTGGTCCTCCTACAATGAGCAGTTCTTC.

The chain carries TRBV20-1 and TRBJ2-1; the D is unclear. CDR3 length: 16 residues. The germline V gene has CDR1 DFQATT and CDR2 SNEGSKA (reference sequence). V shed 0 bases and J shed 0 bases, with 12 bases lying between them. CDR3 region: CSARDWTQSSYNEQFF. The CDR3, as DNA: TGCAGTGCTAGAGATTGGACGCAGAGCTCCTACAATGAGCAGTTCTTC.

In this sample, this clonotype turned up a few times. The V gene is TRBV7-2, the J gene TRBJ2-5; 7 bases are a match to TRBD2. CDR1 is SGHTA, CDR2 FQGNSA, per germline. Trimming took 0 bases from V and 5 from J; bases not matched to a gene: 12. This CDR3 is 17 amino acids long. The chain's CDR3 is CASSLALRGSMMETQYF. The CDR3 region has the DNA TGTGCCAGCAGCTTAGCTCTCCGCGGGAGTATGATGGAGACCCAGTACTTC. The whole variable domain, remainder taken from reference TRBV7-2 and TRBJ2-5, is GAGVSQSPSNKVTEKGKDVELRCDPISGHTALYWYRQSLGQGLEFLIYFQGNSAPDKSGLPSDRFSAERTGGSVSTLTIQRTQQEDSAVYLCASSLALRGSMMETQYFGPGTRLLVL.

V and J are TRBV7-2 and TRBJ2-2; the match to TRBD1 covers 10 bases. The germline V gene has CDR1 SGHTA and CDR2 FQGNSA. After removal of 7 bases from V and 4 bases from J, the junction contained 6 bases not matched to a gene. This CDR3 has 15 residues. The CDR3 sequence: CASISGTGATGELFF. CDR3 nucleotides: TGTGCCAGCATTTCCGGGACAGGGGCCACCGGGGAGCTGTTTTTT.

This clonotype has just a few counts. The V call is TRBV20-1, the J call TRBJ2-7; D unresolved. The germline V gene has CDR1 DFQATT and CDR2 SNEGSKA (reference sequence). The CDR3 contains 15 residues. V was trimmed by 0 bases and J by 1 base, leaving 13 bases between them. CDR3 protein: CSARDMATLSYEQYF. Written as DNA, the CDR3 is TGCAGTGCTAGAGATATGGCCACCCTTTCCTACGAGCAGTACTTC.

The table lists this clonotype with many counts. V is TRBV7-6 and J is TRBJ2-7; 7 positions agree with TRBD1. Germline assignment: CDR1 SGHVS and CDR2 FNYEAQ. The junction had 3 bases not matched to a gene; V was cut back by 9 bases and J by 1 base. This CDR3 is built from 12 residues. Written as DNA, the CDR3 is TGTGCCAGTGGGACAGCATCCTACGAGCAGTACTTC. Its translation is CASGTASYEQYF.

The genes are TRBV6-2 or TRBV6-3 and TRBJ2-3; TRBD2 agrees at 7 bases. Germline CDR1 MNHEY, CDR2 SVGEGT. V shed 6 bases, J shed 6 bases, and the junction held 12 bases outside the gene matches. CDR3 length: 15 residues. The DNA of the CDR3 is TGTGCCAGCAGGACCCGGCCTAGCGGTGGGGATACGCAGTATTTT. It specifies CASRTRPSGGDTQYF.

The chain recombines TRBV10-1 with TRBJ2-3; D perhaps matches TRBD1 (5 bases). This CDR3 comprises 15 residues. CDR1 is WNHNN, CDR2 SYGVQD, per germline (reference sequence). Trimming cost V 3 bases and J 4 bases, with 14 bases left between them. As DNA, the CDR3 is TGCGCCAGCAGTGATCGCGGCAGGGCAGCAGATACGCAGTATTTT. Translation gives CASSDRGRAADTQYF.

This clonotype was seen just once. V usage is TRBV11-2 and J usage is TRBJ2-6, with D perhaps TRBD1 (6 bases). The ends were cut back, 5 bases at V and 0 bases at J, with 17 bases in the middle. The CDR3 consists of 18 residues. Germline CDR1 is SGHAT and CDR2 is FQNNGV. The CDR3 sequence: CASSQQGKQGSGANVLTF. DNA of the CDR3: TGTGCCAGCAGCCAACAGGGAAAGCAGGGCTCTGGGGCCAACGTCCTGACTTTC.

This clonotype was found a few times. The chain joins TRBV10-3 to TRBJ2-7, with a weak D call TRBD2 (6 bases). The V gene lost 4 bases and the J gene lost 7 bases, with 20 bases spanning the gap. The CDR3 covers 15 residues. Germline CDR1 reads ENHRY; CDR2 reads SYGVKD. CDR3 sequence (DNA): TGTGCCATCAGTGCACAGAAAGGTGTTGCGGGGGAGCAGTACTTC. This translates into CAISAQKGVAGEQYF.

This clonotype has just a few counts. The genes are TRBV5-1 and TRBJ2-3; the match to TRBD1 covers 10 bases. V dropped 3 bases and J dropped 3; count of bases not matched to a gene: 4. The germline V gene has CDR1 SGHRS and CDR2 YFSETQ. The CDR3 has 15 residues. CDR3 coding DNA: TGCGCCAGCAGCTGGACAGGGGGTCGAACAGATACGCAGTATTTT. This translates into CASSWTGGRTDTQYF.

The rearrangement uses TRBV10-1 and TRBJ2-7; the D gene is possibly TRBD2 (5 bases). This CDR3 is 10 amino acids long. Germline V CDR1 and CDR2: WNHNN, SYGVQD (reference sequence). The DNA of the CDR3 is TGCGCCAGCAGTGAGTCGACGGGGATAGTC. This codes for CASSESTGIV.

In its sample, this clonotype was seen a few times. The rearrangement uses TRBV19 and TRBJ2-1; 9 positions agree with TRBD1. V lost 8 bases to trimming and J lost 4 bases; unmatched junction nucleotides: 9. There are 15 residues in the CDR3. Germline V gene sequence: CDR1 LNHDA, CDR2 SQIVND (reference sequence). The CDR3 coding sequence is TGTGCCAGTGAGACCGGGACAGGGCCTTACAATGAGCAGTTCTTC. Translation gives CASETGTGPYNEQFF.

The sample holds a few counts of this clonotype. The chain is built from TRBV6-5 and TRBJ2-2; tentative D call: TRBD1 (6 bases). Germline CDR1 and CDR2: MNHEY and SVGAGI. This CDR3 region has 16 residues. Trimming pared 2 bases from V and 3 bases from J, leaving 13 bases between. The CDR3 reads CASSYPDRLHTGELFF. CDR3 in DNA: TGTGCCAGCAGTTACCCCGACAGGTTGCACACCGGGGAGCTGTTTTTT.

The V gene is TRBV20-1, the J gene TRBJ1-2, with unresolved D. The CDR3 is 12 amino acids. The V end was cut by 2 bases, the J end by 11 bases, with 15 bases between. The germline V gene encodes CDR1 DFQATT and CDR2 SNEGSKA (reference sequence). DNA of the CDR3: TGCAGTGCTAGATTCGTGGGGTACGAGTACACCTTC. It translates to CSARFVGYEYTF.

This chain uses TRBV6-2 or TRBV6-3 with TRBJ2-3; 7 bases align to TRBD1. Germline CDR1 and CDR2: MNHEY and SVGEGT. Germline trimming cut 0 bases from V and 0 bases from J; bases unmatched to any gene: 9. The CDR3 consists of 18 residues. Written as DNA, the CDR3 is TGTGCCAGCAGTTACTCGACAGGACAGGTTTGGAGCACAGATACGCAGTATTTT. Residues: CASSYSTGQVWSTDTQYF.

The table lists this clonotype with a few counts. The V gene is TRBV10-3, the J gene TRBJ1-3, with a tentative D call TRBD1 (5 bases). CDR1 ENHRY and CDR2 SYGVKD come from the germline V gene. The CDR3 runs to 13 residues. Trimming took off 8 bases at V and 0 bases at J, with 8 bases between the two ends. The CDR3 DNA follows: TGTGCCATCCGACAGCCCTCTGGAAACACCATATATTTT. It specifies CAIRQPSGNTIYF.

This clonotype was counted between two and nine times. The V gene is TRBV5-1, the J gene TRBJ1-1; D is undetermined. V lost 0 bases and J lost 4, with 7 bases in between. Looked up from germline, CDR1 is SGHRS and CDR2 is YFSETQ. This CDR3 has 13 amino acids. The CDR3 loop is CASSLEVGTEAFF. CDR3 sequence (DNA): TGCGCCAGCAGCTTGGAGGTGGGCACTGAAGCTTTCTTT. Based on the CDR3 plus reference TRBV5-1 and TRBJ1-1, the full variable domain is KAGVTQTPRYLIKTRGQQVTLSCSPISGHRSVSWYQQTPGQGLQFLFEYFSETQRNKGNFPGRFSGRQFSNSRSEMNVSTLELGDSALYLCASSLEVGTEAFFGQGTRLTVV.

The chain has TRBV28 and TRBJ2-1; D may be TRBD1 or TRBD2 (6 bases each). Germline V gene lookup returns CDR1 MDHEN and CDR2 SYDVKM. The V gene lost 10 bases and the J gene lost 2 bases, with 18 bases spanning the gap. The CDR3 contains 15 residues. For the CDR3, the DNA is TGTGCCACGAAGTCGGGGGCAGATCCCTACAATGAGCAGTTCTTC. Its protein product is CATKSGADPYNEQFF.

The chain joins TRBV9 to TRBJ2-1; 9 nucleotides line up with TRBD1. Germline loops: CDR1 SGDLS, CDR2 YYNGEE. V gave up 0 bases and J gave up 10 bases; unmatched junction bases: 8. The CDR3 spans 15 residues. CDR3 in amino acids: CASSVATGGNLEQFF. In DNA form, the CDR3 reads TGTGCCAGCAGCGTAGCGACAGGGGGTAATCTCGAGCAGTTCTTC.

This clonotype came up a few times. J is TRBJ2-7 and V is TRBV7-8; weak D call: TRBD1 (6 bases). V lost 5 bases and J 6 bases, leaving 17 bases between the germline ends. This CDR3 is built from 14 residues. From germline, CDR1 is SGHVS and CDR2 FQNEAQ. The CDR3 reads CASSDPGQTIEQYF. CDR3 sequence (DNA): TGTGCCAGCAGCGATCCGGGACAAACGATCGAGCAGTACTTC.

This sequence joins TRBV3-1 and TRBJ1-2, with TRBD1 matching 7 bases. The germline V gene has CDR1 LGHDT and CDR2 YNNKEL (reference sequence). The V and J ends lost 2 bases and 2 bases, in that order; junction bases with no gene match: 5. The CDR3 loop spans 15 amino acids. The CDR3 sequence: CASSQSLDRNYGYTF. The CDR3 bases are TGTGCCAGCAGCCAATCTTTGGACAGGAACTATGGCTACACCTTC.

This rearrangement joins TRBV5-4 to TRBJ2-7; no firm D call. Trimming stripped 4 bases from V and 9 bases from J, with 17 bases between. Germline CDR1 is SGHNT and CDR2 is YYREEE (reference sequence). CDR3 size: 13 residues. The chain's CDR3 is CASSPPNEPVQYF. In DNA, the CDR3 is TGTGCCAGCAGCCCCCCGAATGAGCCCGTGCAGTACTTC. Drawing the rest from reference TRBV5-4 and TRBJ2-7, the complete variable domain is ETGVTQSPTHLIKTRGQQVTLRCSSQSGHNTVSWYQQALGQGPQFIFQYYREEENGRGNFPPRFSGLQFPNYSSELNVNALELDDSALYLCASSPPNEPVQYFGPGTRLTVT.

This clonotype was found once. The chain joins TRBV27 to TRBJ1-6; 7 bases fit TRBD1. From germline, CDR1 is MNHEY and CDR2 SMNVEV (reference sequence). CDR3 length equals 12 residues. V lost 8 bases to trimming and J lost 6 bases; unmatched junction nucleotides: 1. This CDR3 reads CASGQVNSPLHF. The CDR3 region has the DNA TGTGCCAGCGGACAGGTTAATTCACCCCTCCACTTT.

Here the CDR3 reads CATSRELVADTQYF. CDR3 DNA sequence: TGTGCCACCAGCAGAGAGCTAGTTGCAGATACGCAGTATTTT. The genes are TRBV15 and TRBJ2-3; no firm D call. Trimming removed 0 bases at V and 4 bases at J, with 8 bases between. The germline CDR1 and CDR2 sequences are LNHNV and YYDKDF (reference sequence). This CDR3 spans 14 amino acids.

The chain carries TRBV12-3 or TRBV12-4 and TRBJ1-1, with no clear D. Trimming stripped 0 bases from V and 0 bases from J, with 5 bases between. The CDR3 loop spans 14 amino acids. The CDR3 nucleotides are TGTGCCAGCAGTTTAGCGTGGGTGAACACTGAAGCTTTCTTT. This encodes CASSLAWVNTEAFF.